A selection of T cell receptor beta chains follows, all from one sample in a study of tumour-infiltrating T cells in Burkitt lymphoma. The table came from immunoSEQ multiplex PCR; TCRdb's copy has only in-frame clones and leaves some out. This repertoire shows approximately 46,000 clones, 31% found once; its top ten account for 2.5% to 3.5%. The sample taken for sequencing was tumor tissue. These TCRs come from a human donor with Burkitt lymphoma. CDR3s include the opening cysteine and the closing phenylalanine or tryptophan. A D gene is named only where the DNA matches it firmly. Size is omitted from some rows. Given values are once, few, many or a class for expanded clones.

length,J,size,D,V,CDR3,DNA
13,TRBJ2-5,.,.,TRBV7-9,CASNDGGRETQYF,TGTGCCAGCAACGACGGGGGGCGGGAGACCCAGTACTTC
14,TRBJ1-4,.,.,TRBV5-1,CASSFAGINEKLFF,TGCGCCAGCAGCTTTGCAGGAATCAATGAAAAACTGTTTTTT
13,TRBJ2-5,.,TRBD1,TRBV6-1,CASLGQGWETQYF,TGTGCCAGCCTGGGACAGGGTTGGGAGACCCAGTACTTC
11,TRBJ1-2,.,.,TRBV6-1,CASKGPYGYTF,TGTGCCAGCAAAGGACCTTATGGCTACACCTTC
16,TRBJ2-1,few,TRBD2,TRBV29-1,CSVPLPTSGGRNEQFF,TGCAGCGTTCCACTCCCCACTAGCGGGGGGCGCAATGAGCAGTTCTTC
13,TRBJ2-7,.,.,TRBV5-1,CASSSFQESQQYF,TGCGCCAGCAGCTCTTTCCAGGAGAGCCAGCAGTACTTC
15,TRBJ2-2,.,.,TRBV5-1,CASSLGSEYTGELFF,TGCGCCAGCAGTCTTGGAAGCGAGTATACCGGGGAGCTGTTTTTT
12,TRBJ2-1,few,.,TRBV15,CATRQSGNEQFF,TGTGCTACACGGCAGTCGGGAAATGAGCAGTTCTTC
14,TRBJ2-3,few,TRBD2,TRBV6-6,CASINGAGGNTQYF,TGTGCCAGCATCAACGGGGCGGGGGGAAATACGCAGTATTTT
14,TRBJ1-4,.,.,TRBV7-9,CASSPHGTNEKLFF,TGTGCCAGCAGCCCACATGGGACTAATGAAAAACTGTTTTTT
14,TRBJ1-2,.,TRBD1,TRBV28,CASSPGDRGYGYTF,TGTGCCAGCAGTCCCGGCGACAGGGGCTATGGCTACACCTTC
14,TRBJ1-1,.,.,TRBV27,CASSLLSLNTEAFF,TGTGCCAGCAGTTTACTATCCCTGAACACTGAAGCTTTCTTT
13,TRBJ1-4,.,.,TRBV6-5,CASSYAIREKLFF,TGTGCCAGCAGTTACGCGATTCGGGAAAAACTGTTTTTT
13,TRBJ1-1,few,.,TRBV7-9,CASSLKWGTEAFF,TGTGCCAGCAGCTTAAAGTGGGGTACGGAAGCTTTCTTT
13,TRBJ1-2,few,TRBD1,TRBV19,CASITGTGYGYTF,TGTGCCAGTATCACCGGGACAGGGTATGGCTACACCTTC
16,TRBJ2-6,.,.,TRBV2,CASSEAGFSGANVLTF,TGTGCCAGCAGTGAAGCGGGGTTCTCTGGGGCCAACGTCCTGACTTTC
18,TRBJ2-4,.,TRBD2,TRBV7-2,CASSWIGGLAGGKNIQYF,TGTGCCAGCAGCTGGATAGGAGGGCTAGCGGGGGGAAAAAACATTCAGTACTTC
14,TRBJ1-1,.,.,TRBV18,CASSPDAESTEAFF,TGTGCCAGCTCACCGGACGCAGAGAGTACTGAAGCTTTCTTT
16,TRBJ2-2,.,.,TRBV4-2,CASSQDHPGAGGELFF,TGTGCCAGCAGCCAAGATCATCCGGGGGCCGGCGGGGAGCTGTTTTTT
17,TRBJ2-5,once,TRBD2,TRBV4-1,CASSQGQIRAGEETQYF,TGCGCCAGCAGCCAAGGACAGATCCGGGCGGGGGAAGAGACCCAGTACTTC
13,TRBJ1-1,.,TRBD1,TRBV5-8,CASSSYGQGEAFF,TGTGCCAGCAGCTCTTACGGACAGGGAGAAGCTTTCTTT
11,TRBJ2-3,.,.,TRBV6-5,CASSYVDTQYF,TGTGCCAGCAGTTACGTAGATACGCAGTATTTT
14,TRBJ2-5,.,.,TRBV29-1,CSVVESFQGGPQYF,TGCAGCGTTGTCGAGTCTTTCCAGGGGGGGCCCCAGTACTTC
14,TRBJ2-5,.,.,TRBV29-1,CSVGPHNPQETQYF,TGCAGCGTTGGGCCACATAATCCACAAGAGACCCAGTACTTC
17,TRBJ2-2,.,.,TRBV5-4,CASSSDPGTGFLGELFF,TGTGCCAGCAGCTCGGACCCCGGGACTGGGTTCCTCGGGGAGCTGTTTTTT
14,TRBJ2-7,few,.,TRBV9,CASSVTPPGGEQYF,TGTGCCAGCAGCGTAACCCCCCCCGGGGGCGAGCAGTACTTC
13,TRBJ2-1,.,.,TRBV29-1,CSVVRGSYNEQFF,TGCAGCGTTGTACGGGGCTCCTACAATGAGCAGTTCTTC
16,TRBJ1-4,.,.,TRBV13,CASSLRRRAGAEKLFF,TGTGCCAGCAGCTTACGGCGCAGGGCAGGGGCAGAAAAACTGTTTTTT
15,TRBJ2-7,many,.,TRBV7-9,CASSPRRRLSYEQYF,TGTGCCAGCAGCCCCCGGAGGCGTCTTTCCTACGAGCAGTACTTC
16,TRBJ2-4,.,TRBD2,TRBV7-2,CASSLASGGAPNIQYF,TGTGCCAGCAGCCTGGCTAGCGGGGGGGCCCCGAACATTCAGTACTTC
13,TRBJ1-4,few,.,TRBV6-1,CASSPLEDEKLFF,TGTGCCAGCAGCCCCCTGGAGGATGAAAAACTGTTTTTT
11,TRBJ2-7,few,.,TRBV20-1,CSALGRYEQYF,TGCAGTGCTCTCGGCCGCTACGAGCAGTACTTC
13,TRBJ2-3,.,.,TRBV11-3,CASSFQGSDTQYF,TGTGCCAGCAGCTTCCAGGGTTCGGATACGCAGTATTTT
13,TRBJ1-4,.,.,TRBV4-1,CASSPTHFEKLFF,TGCGCCAGCAGCCCGACCCATTTTGAAAAACTGTTTTTT
14,TRBJ2-1,.,.,TRBV7-9,CASSPRLHYNEQFF,TGTGCCAGCAGCCCAAGACTACACTACAATGAGCAGTTCTTC
17,TRBJ2-7,few,TRBD1,TRBV15,CATSREGAGTGTYEQYF,TGTGCCACCAGCAGAGAGGGGGCCGGGACAGGCACCTACGAGCAGTACTTC
12,TRBJ1-2,.,.,TRBV7-2,CASSLDISGYTF,TGTGCCAGCAGCCTGGACATTTCTGGCTACACCTTC
14,TRBJ2-5,.,.,TRBV6-5,CASSPRTVQETQYF,TGTGCCAGCAGCCCAAGGACAGTCCAAGAGACCCAGTACTTC
15,TRBJ2-5,few,.,TRBV4-3,CASSQDFRSGETQYF,TGCGCCAGCAGCCAAGACTTCAGATCTGGGGAGACCCAGTACTTC
15,TRBJ2-1,.,.,TRBV7-9,CASSPEADSYNEQFF,TGTGCCAGCAGCCCCGAAGCGGACTCCTACAATGAGCAGTTCTTC
14,TRBJ1-1,.,TRBD1,TRBV2,CASRPGTGGTEAFF,TGTGCCAGCCGCCCGGGGACAGGGGGCACTGAAGCTTTCTTT
15,TRBJ2-3,.,TRBD2,TRBV7-2,CASSYGTSGGNTQYF,TGTGCCAGCAGCTACGGGACTAGCGGGGGGAATACGCAGTATTTT
14,TRBJ2-5,.,TRBD2,TRBV15,CATSTPAGAETQYF,TGTGCCACCAGCACACCAGCGGGGGCAGAGACCCAGTACTTC
15,TRBJ2-7,.,.,TRBV9,CASSVGPGSSYEQYF,TGTGCCAGCAGCGTAGGGCCCGGCAGCTCCTACGAGCAGTACTTC
16,TRBJ2-5,.,.,TRBV11-2,CASSPRSPGLWETQYF,TGTGCCAGCAGCCCCCGTTCCCCGGGGTTATGGGAGACCCAGTACTTC
13,TRBJ2-3,.,.,TRBV7-9,CASSLRNTDTQYF,TGTGCCAGCAGCCTAAGGAACACAGATACGCAGTATTTT
13,TRBJ1-1,few,.,TRBV7-9,CASSLPAGVRAFF,TGTGCCAGCAGCTTACCGGCAGGGGTCAGAGCTTTCTTT
14,TRBJ2-5,.,.,TRBV6-5,CASRQRAPGETQYF,TGTGCCAGCAGACAGCGGGCACCCGGGGAGACCCAGTACTTC
14,TRBJ2-2,.,TRBD2,TRBV2,CASGGGMGTGELFF,TGTGCCAGCGGGGGGGGAATGGGCACCGGGGAGCTGTTTTTT
16,TRBJ2-3,.,.,TRBV5-1,CASSLGWGGSTDTQYF,TGCGCCAGCAGCTTGGGGTGGGGCGGCAGCACAGATACGCAGTATTTT
17,TRBJ1-5,.,TRBD1,TRBV10-3,CAISDQPGQGLGQPQHF,TGTGCCATCAGTGACCAGCCGGGACAGGGGCTGGGGCAGCCCCAGCATTTT
13,TRBJ2-3,few,.,TRBV10-3,CAAGGGGTDTQYF,TGTGCCGCCGGGGGCGGGGGCACGGATACGCAGTATTTT
17,TRBJ1-5,few,.,TRBV4-1,CASSQVSGTASNQPQHF,TGCGCCAGCAGCCAAGTTTCCGGGACGGCTAGCAATCAGCCCCAGCATTTT